This TCR beta chain was sequenced during a study of T cell responses to AZD1222 COVID-19 vaccine. Sequencing was performed with immunoSEQ multiplex PCR; in TCRdb, only in-frame clones are kept and a portion is missing. The sample yields some 92,000 clones, roughly nine tenths seen once. This material consisted of peripheral blood, taken on day 0 of AZD1222 vaccination. The TCR comes from an adult in good health.

The CDR3 loop reads CASFTSGLGDTQYF. The CDR3 bases are TGTGCCAGCTTTACTAGCGGGTTGGGAGATACGCAGTATTTT. The chain employs TRBV28 and TRBJ2-3; 9 bases match TRBD2. The J segment lost 5 bases and the V segment lost 8 bases, leaving 8 bases of the junction unmatched. The germline gives CDR1 MDHEN, CDR2 SYDVKM. The CDR3 sequence is 14 residues long.